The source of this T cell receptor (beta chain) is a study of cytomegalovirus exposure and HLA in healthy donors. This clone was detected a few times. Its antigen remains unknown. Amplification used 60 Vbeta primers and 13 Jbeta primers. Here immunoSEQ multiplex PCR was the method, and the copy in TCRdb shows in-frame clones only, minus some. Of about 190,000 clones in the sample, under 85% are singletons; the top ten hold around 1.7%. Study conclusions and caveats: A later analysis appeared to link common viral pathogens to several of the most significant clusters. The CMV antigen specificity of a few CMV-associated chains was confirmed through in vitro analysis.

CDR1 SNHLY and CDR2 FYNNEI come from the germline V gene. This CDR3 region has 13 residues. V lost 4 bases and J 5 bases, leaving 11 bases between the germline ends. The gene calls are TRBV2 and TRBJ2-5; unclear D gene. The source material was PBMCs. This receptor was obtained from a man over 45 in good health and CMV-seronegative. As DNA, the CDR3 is TGTGCCAGCAGTGTAGAGTTGTGGGAGACCCAGTACTTC. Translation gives CASSVELWETQYF.